A selection of T cell receptor beta chains follows, all from one sample in a study of control samples from healthy donors and cancer patients. Assay used: immunoSEQ multiplex PCR; TCRdb lists only in-frame clones, some missing. The top ten hold roughly 4% of the sample, which has 45,000 to 60,000 clones, 94% seen once. Material for sequencing was blood. These receptors all come from a man aged 25 to 40 in good health. Both conserved end residues are part of each CDR3. The order of the fields is CDR3 protein, CDR3 DNA, clone size, D gene, V gene, J gene. The D gene is left open where the match is weak. Only some rows state a clone size, as once, few, many or a class for expanded clones.

CDR3 protein: CASSYSDIEQFF; CDR3 DNA: TGTGCCAGCAGTTACTCGGACATTGAGCAGTTCTTC; clone size: .; D gene: .; V gene: TRBV6-6; J gene: TRBJ2-1
CDR3 protein: CASTRSGETQYF; CDR3 DNA: TGTGCCAGCACCAGATCAGGAGAGACCCAGTACTTC; clone size: .; D gene: .; V gene: TRBV2; J gene: TRBJ2-5
CDR3 protein: CASSVPGYKGEKLFF; CDR3 DNA: TGTGCCAGCAGTGTTCCGGGTTATAAGGGAGAAAAACTGTTTTTT; clone size: few; D gene: .; V gene: TRBV25-1; J gene: TRBJ1-4
CDR3 protein: CASSKTDRGNEQFF; CDR3 DNA: TGTGCCAGCAGTAAGACGGACAGGGGTAATGAGCAGTTCTTC; clone size: .; D gene: TRBD1; V gene: TRBV6-6; J gene: TRBJ2-1
CDR3 protein: CAWSVGGGVGSPLHF; CDR3 DNA: TGTGCCTGGAGTGTCGGTGGGGGGGTCGGTTCACCCCTCCACTTT; clone size: .; D gene: .; V gene: TRBV30; J gene: TRBJ1-6
CDR3 protein: CASSERTGQSQPQHF; CDR3 DNA: TGTGCCAGCAGTGAACGGACAGGGCAGAGTCAGCCCCAGCATTTT; clone size: few; D gene: TRBD1; V gene: TRBV6-1; J gene: TRBJ1-5
CDR3 protein: CASSPNGDYGYTF; CDR3 DNA: TGTGCCAGCAGCCCGAACGGGGACTATGGCTACACCTTC; clone size: .; D gene: .; V gene: TRBV11-2; J gene: TRBJ1-2
CDR3 protein: CASRQANTGELFF; CDR3 DNA: TGTGCCAGCCGACAGGCCAACACCGGGGAGCTGTTTTTT; clone size: .; D gene: .; V gene: TRBV5-8; J gene: TRBJ2-2
CDR3 protein: CASSESPPRSFSWGYEQYF; CDR3 DNA: TGTGCCAGCAGCGAAAGTCCCCCGAGATCGTTTTCATGGGGTTACGAGCAGTACTTC; clone size: .; D gene: .; V gene: TRBV11-2; J gene: TRBJ2-7
CDR3 protein: CASMISGTIQETQYF; CDR3 DNA: TGTGCCAGCATGATTTCCGGGACAATCCAAGAGACCCAGTACTTC; clone size: .; D gene: .; V gene: TRBV5-6; J gene: TRBJ2-5
CDR3 protein: CASSVGRGAGTEAFF; CDR3 DNA: TGTGCCAGCAGCGTAGGACGGGGGGCGGGCACTGAAGCTTTCTTT; clone size: .; D gene: .; V gene: TRBV9; J gene: TRBJ1-1
CDR3 protein: CASSPADSALGELFF; CDR3 DNA: TGCGCCAGCAGCCCGGCGGACAGCGCCCTCGGGGAGCTGTTTTTT; clone size: once; D gene: .; V gene: TRBV5-1; J gene: TRBJ2-2
CDR3 protein: CASSLVGGNTEAFF; CDR3 DNA: TGTGCCAGCAGCTTAGTAGGGGGGAACACTGAAGCTTTCTTT; clone size: few; D gene: .; V gene: TRBV7-8; J gene: TRBJ1-1
CDR3 protein: CASSYLMESGNTIYF; CDR3 DNA: TGTGCCAGCAGTTATCTGATGGAATCTGGAAACACCATATATTTT; clone size: .; D gene: .; V gene: TRBV28; J gene: TRBJ1-3
CDR3 protein: CASSQDWLAGAGTQYF; CDR3 DNA: TGTGCCAGCAGCCAAGATTGGCTAGCGGGGGCGGGTACGCAGTATTTT; clone size: .; D gene: TRBD2; V gene: TRBV3-1/TRBV3-2; J gene: TRBJ2-3
CDR3 protein: CASSSPQGANTGELFF; CDR3 DNA: TGTGCCAGCAGCTCGCCACAGGGGGCGAACACCGGGGAGCTGTTTTTT; clone size: .; D gene: TRBD1; V gene: TRBV7-6; J gene: TRBJ2-2
CDR3 protein: CAWDSSSGNTIYF; CDR3 DNA: TGTGCCTGGGACTCCAGCTCTGGAAACACCATATATTTT; clone size: .; D gene: .; V gene: TRBV30; J gene: TRBJ1-3
CDR3 protein: CAWSVRDPRWTSNRRNTIYF; CDR3 DNA: TGTGCCTGGAGTGTAAGGGACCCCCGCTGGACCAGCAACCGAAGAAACACCATATATTTT; clone size: .; D gene: .; V gene: TRBV30; J gene: TRBJ1-3
CDR3 protein: CASSLSGTAYEQYF; CDR3 DNA: TGTGCCAGCAGTCTAAGCGGGACAGCCTACGAGCAGTACTTC; clone size: .; D gene: .; V gene: TRBV6-5; J gene: TRBJ2-7
CDR3 protein: CASSPPAGTAGELFF; CDR3 DNA: TGTGCCAGCAGCCCCCCGGCGGGGACGGCCGGGGAGCTGTTTTTT; clone size: .; D gene: .; V gene: TRBV7-9; J gene: TRBJ2-2
CDR3 protein: CASSLDGRGYTF; CDR3 DNA: TGTGCCAGCAGCTTGGACGGTCGGGGCTACACCTTC; clone size: .; D gene: .; V gene: TRBV5-4; J gene: TRBJ1-2
CDR3 protein: CASSGGNRGGEQYF; CDR3 DNA: TGTGCCAGCAGCGGGGGAAACAGGGGAGGCGAGCAGTACTTC; clone size: .; D gene: .; V gene: TRBV7-2; J gene: TRBJ2-7
CDR3 protein: CASSCKTGTDSSYNEQFF; CDR3 DNA: TGTGCCAGCAGTTGCAAGACCGGGACCGACAGCTCCTACAATGAGCAGTTCTTC; clone size: .; D gene: .; V gene: TRBV28; J gene: TRBJ2-1
CDR3 protein: CASSRQGAGETQYF; CDR3 DNA: TGTGCCAGTAGTAGACAGGGGGCGGGAGAGACCCAGTACTTC; clone size: .; D gene: TRBD1; V gene: TRBV19; J gene: TRBJ2-5
CDR3 protein: CASSQDKSEFRSNTEAFF; CDR3 DNA: TGTGCCAGCAGCCAAGATAAATCGGAATTCCGCTCGAACACTGAAGCTTTCTTT; clone size: .; D gene: .; V gene: TRBV14; J gene: TRBJ1-1
CDR3 protein: CASSVDRVWGTEAFF; CDR3 DNA: TGTGCCAGCAGCGTTGACAGGGTTTGGGGCACTGAAGCTTTCTTT; clone size: .; D gene: TRBD1; V gene: TRBV7-9; J gene: TRBJ1-1
CDR3 protein: CASSSQGYEQYF; CDR3 DNA: TGTGCCAGCAGCTCACAGGGCTACGAGCAGTACTTC; clone size: .; D gene: .; V gene: TRBV7-8; J gene: TRBJ2-7
CDR3 protein: CASTRDYNSPLHF; CDR3 DNA: TGTGCCAGCACTCGGGACTATAATTCACCCCTCCACTTT; clone size: .; D gene: .; V gene: TRBV6-5; J gene: TRBJ1-6
CDR3 protein: CSVGSSGRLSEQYF; CDR3 DNA: TGCAGCGTTGGTTCTAGCGGGAGACTCTCCGAGCAGTACTTC; clone size: .; D gene: TRBD2; V gene: TRBV29-1; J gene: TRBJ2-7
CDR3 protein: CASSDTDRSGRAFF; CDR3 DNA: TGTGCCAGCAGTGACACCGACAGGTCCGGGCGGGCTTTCTTT; clone size: .; D gene: .; V gene: TRBV6-4; J gene: TRBJ1-1
CDR3 protein: CASSLLGSETGAVYEQYF; CDR3 DNA: TGTGCCAGCAGTTTATTGGGCAGTGAGACAGGGGCGGTTTACGAGCAGTACTTC; clone size: once; D gene: TRBD1; V gene: TRBV27; J gene: TRBJ2-7
CDR3 protein: CASSFIGTTNEKLFF; CDR3 DNA: TGTGCCAGCAGCTTTATCGGGACAACTAATGAAAAACTGTTTTTT; clone size: .; D gene: .; V gene: TRBV5-6; J gene: TRBJ1-4
CDR3 protein: CASSPFLGPSGEPQHF; CDR3 DNA: TGTGCCAGCTCACCATTCTTGGGTCCGTCGGGTGAGCCCCAGCATTTT; clone size: .; D gene: .; V gene: TRBV18; J gene: TRBJ1-5
CDR3 protein: CASSQENSGGYTF; CDR3 DNA: TGTGCCAGCAGCCAAGAGAACAGTGGAGGCTACACCTTC; clone size: .; D gene: .; V gene: TRBV14; J gene: TRBJ1-2
CDR3 protein: CASSLERVDSPLHF; CDR3 DNA: TGCGCCAGCAGCTTGGAGAGGGTAGATTCACCCCTCCACTTT; clone size: once; D gene: .; V gene: TRBV5-1; J gene: TRBJ1-6
CDR3 protein: CASSQGTGGRFAEAFF; CDR3 DNA: TGCGCCAGCAGCCAGGGGACAGGGGGTAGGTTCGCTGAAGCTTTCTTT; clone size: .; D gene: TRBD1; V gene: TRBV4-1; J gene: TRBJ1-1
CDR3 protein: CASSPQGEQYF; CDR3 DNA: TGTGCCAGCTCACCACAGGGTGAGCAGTACTTC; clone size: .; D gene: .; V gene: TRBV18; J gene: TRBJ2-7
CDR3 protein: CASSPDRDNSPLHF; CDR3 DNA: TGTGCCAGCAGCCCGGACAGAGATAATTCACCCCTCCACTTT; clone size: .; D gene: .; V gene: TRBV13; J gene: TRBJ1-6
CDR3 protein: CASSIPVEETQYF; CDR3 DNA: TGTGCCAGCAGCATTCCGGTAGAAGAGACCCAGTACTTC; clone size: .; D gene: .; V gene: TRBV7-9; J gene: TRBJ2-5
CDR3 protein: CASSQASSGNEQFF; CDR3 DNA: TGCGCCAGCAGCCAAGCTTCCTCAGGGAATGAGCAGTTCTTC; clone size: .; D gene: .; V gene: TRBV4-1; J gene: TRBJ2-1
CDR3 protein: CASTRTSGFTDTQYF; CDR3 DNA: TGTGCCAGTACCCGGACTAGCGGCTTCACAGATACGCAGTATTTT; clone size: .; D gene: TRBD2; V gene: TRBV19; J gene: TRBJ2-3